The 21 T cell receptor beta chains listed next were all sequenced from one sample in a study of vaccination and CD4 T cells after COVID-19. The Oncomine TCR Beta short-read assay was applied to DNA of cultured CD4+ T cells. MiXCR was run by TCRdb on the PCR reads, yielding one entry per CDR3 protein. The sample shows around 15,000 distinct CDR3 sequences, roughly 51% of them seen only once. The treatment denotes: roughly ten-day PBMC culture with coronavirus spike peptide pools or control peptides (ViraFEST assay). Their target antigens are unknown. The sample was CD4+ T cells from blood, cultured in vitro. The receptors were sampled from a human donor who had recovered from COVID-19.

The CDR3 coding sequence is TGTGCCAGCAGTTTACAGGGGAACAATCAGCCCCAGCATTTT. It encodes CASSLQGNNQPQHF. The genes are TRBV27 and TRBJ1-5; D perhaps matches TRBD1 (6 bases). Trimming removed 2 bases from V and 3 bases from J, with 8 bases in between. The CDR3 extends over 14 amino acids. Germline-derived CDR1 and CDR2 are MNHEY and SMNVEV (reference sequence).

The chain uses TRBV11-2 and TRBJ2-7; tentatively, D is TRBD2 (7 bases). This CDR3 has 16 residues. V was trimmed by 0 bases and J by 0 bases, leaving 12 bases between them. Germline V lookup: CDR1 SGHAT, CDR2 FQNNGV. The CDR3 reads CASSLDSAGHSYEQYF. The CDR3, as DNA: TGTGCCAGCAGCTTAGACTCAGCGGGACACTCCTACGAGCAGTACTTC.

The genes are TRBV20-1 and TRBJ1-2; 7 bases map to TRBD1. V dropped 6 bases and J dropped 4; count of bases not matched to a gene: 17. Germline loops: CDR1 DFQATT, CDR2 SNEGSKA (reference sequence). CDR3 size: 16 residues. CDR3 amino acids: CSAGPTTGYGVYGYTF. CDR3 coding DNA: TGCAGTGCCGGACCTACGACAGGGTATGGGGTCTATGGCTACACCTTC.

The rearrangement links TRBV7-2 to TRBJ2-7; D is unresolved. The germline V gene has CDR1 SGHTA and CDR2 FQGNSA. The CDR3 has 12 residues. V lost 5 bases and J 7 bases, leaving 12 bases between the germline ends. CDR3 sequence: CASSLTHGEQYF. In DNA form, the CDR3 reads TGTGCCAGCAGCCTTACTCACGGAGAGCAGTACTTC.

The chain has TRBV20-1 and TRBJ2-5; 12 positions match TRBD2. CDR1 and CDR2 (germline): DFQATT, SNEGSKA (reference sequence). V was pared by 5 bases and J by 8 bases, with 12 bases of the junction left unmatched. This CDR3 spans 15 amino acids. The DNA of the CDR3 is TGCAGTGCTCCCCGTGCTAGCGGGGGGGCAGGAACCCAGTACTTC. Translating it yields CSAPRASGGAGTQYF.

The CDR3: CSARFGNQPQHF. CDR3 DNA sequence: TGCAGTGCTAGATTTGGCAATCAGCCCCAGCATTTT. This chain links TRBV20-1 with TRBJ1-5, with unresolved D. Germline CDR1 reads DFQATT; CDR2 reads SNEGSKA (reference sequence). The ends were cut back, 2 bases at V and 2 bases at J, with 4 bases in the middle. The length of the CDR3 is 12 residues.

V is TRBV2 and J is TRBJ1-1; no firm D call. This CDR3 region has 13 residues. Trimming shortened V by 4 bases and J by 1 base, and 7 bases separated the two germline ends. CDR1 SNHLY and CDR2 FYNNEI come from the germline V gene. CDR3 protein: CASSVAENTEAFF. CDR3 sequence (DNA): TGTGCCAGCAGTGTGGCGGAGAACACTGAAGCTTTCTTT.

The chain uses TRBV6-5 and TRBJ2-7; D uncertain. The V and J ends lost 0 bases and 4 bases respectively, with 13 bases between them. CDR3 length: 15 amino acids. Germline V gives CDR1 MNHEY, CDR2 SVGAGI. CDR3 coding DNA: TGTGCCAGCAGTTACTCGGGCCATCCTTCTTACGAGCAGTACTTC. The encoded protein is CASSYSGHPSYEQYF.

Only a few counts were recorded for this clonotype. The genes are TRBV28 and TRBJ1-2, with TRBD1 identical over 9 bases. Per the germline V gene, CDR1 is MDHEN and CDR2 is SYDVKM. There are 14 residues in the CDR3. After removal of 2 bases from V and 4 bases from J, the junction contained 2 bases not matched to a gene. The CDR3 coding sequence is TGTGCCAGCAGTTTACTGGGACAGGGCTATGGCTACACCTTC. Protein: CASSLLGQGYGYTF.

The V call is TRBV5-1, the J call TRBJ2-2; no reliable D call. This CDR3 is built from 14 residues. Looked up from germline, CDR1 is SGHRS and CDR2 is YFSETQ. Trimming pared 2 bases from V and 7 bases from J, leaving 12 bases between. DNA of the CDR3: TGCGCCAGCAGCTTTGAACCAACTGGCGGGGAGCTGTTTTTT. This gives the protein CASSFEPTGGELFF.

The sample holds one count of this clonotype. This chain joins TRBV6-2 or TRBV6-3 and TRBJ1-2; 9 bases are a match to TRBD1. V was clipped by 3 bases and J by 2 bases; unmatched bases: 7. There are 16 residues in the CDR3. CDR1 is MNHEY and CDR2 is SVGEGT in the germline V gene. The CDR3 DNA reads TGTGCCAGCAGTTATGTCGGGGACAGGGCGAACTATGGCTACACCTTC. Amino acids: CASSYVGDRANYGYTF.

Comment on this clonotype: A much more abundant neighbour one base away suggests this may be a read error. The chain links TRBV6-1 to TRBJ2-5, with D maybe TRBD2 (5 bases). There are 15 residues in the CDR3. CDR1 is MNHNS and CDR2 is SASEGT in the germline V gene. This CDR3 reads CACSLHGGTVETQYF. The CDR3 nucleotides are TGTGCCTGCAGCCTGCACGGAGGCACCGTTGAGACCCAGTACTTC.

This rearrangement joins TRBV7-8 to TRBJ2-1; 9 nucleotides agree with TRBD2. CDR1 is SGHVS and CDR2 is FQNEAQ in the germline V gene. Trimming cost V 8 bases and J 1 base; bases outside gene matches: 12. This CDR3 is 17 amino acids long. The CDR3 region is CASSSGGGAGSYNEQFF. CDR3 coding DNA: TGTGCCAGCTCGTCCGGCGGGGGGGCCGGGTCCTACAATGAGCAGTTCTTC.

The chain recombines TRBV20-1 with TRBJ1-1; D gene unclear. Per germline, CDR1 DFQATT and CDR2 SNEGSKA (reference sequence). Trimming took 1 base from V and 8 from J, leaving 17 bases between them. This CDR3 is built from 14 residues. CDR3 in DNA: TGCAGTGCTAGAGGACCCACCTCGGTACCCGAAGCTTTCTTT. This gives the protein CSARGPTSVPEAFF.

This clonotype was recorded only once. The rearrangement links TRBV7-2 to TRBJ2-1; possibly TRBD2 for D (5 bases). The CDR3 length is 13 residues. Looked up from germline, CDR1 is SGHTA and CDR2 is FQGNSA. The V gene lost 0 bases and the J gene lost 10 bases, with 10 bases spanning the gap. CDR3 in DNA: TGTGCCAGCAGCTTAGCGAACGGGGTCGAGCAGTTCTTC. Its protein product is CASSLANGVEQFF.

The sample holds one count of this clonotype. V and J are TRBV9 and TRBJ1-6; TRBD1 might be the D (5 bases). CDR1 and CDR2 (germline): SGDLS, YYNGEE. V dropped 0 bases and J dropped 4 bases, with 5 bases sitting between them. The CDR3 is 14 residues long. CDR3 region: CASSVGQYNSPLHF. The CDR3 coding sequence is TGTGCCAGCAGCGTAGGACAGTATAATTCACCCCTCCACTTT.

This clonotype was detected only a few times. The chain uses TRBV7-6 and TRBJ2-7, with D perhaps TRBD2 (5 bases). CDR1 is SGHVS and CDR2 is FNYEAQ in the germline V gene. V lost 0 bases, J lost 1 base, and 10 bases lay in between. The CDR3 extends over 15 amino acids. DNA of the CDR3: TGTGCCAGCAGCTTAGCGCGGGCTCCTTCCTACGAGCAGTACTTC. Residues: CASSLARAPSYEQYF.

This clonotype was counted only a few times. V is TRBV15 and J is TRBJ1-1, with unresolved D. CDR3 length: 13 residues. Germline loops: CDR1 LNHNV, CDR2 YYDKDF (reference sequence). The ends were cut back, 3 bases at V and 1 base at J, with 6 bases in the middle. CDR3 in DNA: TGTGCCACCAGCAGCGACTCGAACACTGAAGCTTTCTTT. It is translated as CATSSDSNTEAFF.

The rearrangement joins TRBV6-1 to TRBJ1-1; 10 bases agree with TRBD1. In germline, CDR1 is MNHNS, CDR2 SASEGT. The ends lost 5 bases at V and 8 bases at J; junction bases unmatched: 14. The CDR3 is 16 amino acids. DNA for the CDR3: TGTGCCAGCAGTCAGCATCCGGGACAGGGGATAAAGGAAGCTTTCTTT. It translates to CASSQHPGQGIKEAFF.

V and J are TRBV20-1 and TRBJ1-1; tentative D call: TRBD1 (5 bases). V gave up 0 bases and J gave up 0 bases, with 11 bases separating them. The CDR3 extends over 15 amino acids. CDR1 is DFQATT, CDR2 SNEGSKA, per germline (reference sequence). The CDR3 DNA sequence: TGCAGTGCTAGAGAGAGGACACGATTGAACACTGAAGCTTTCTTT. It codes for CSARERTRLNTEAFF.

The V call is TRBV6-2 or TRBV6-3, the J call TRBJ1-5, with TRBD1 identical over 7 bases. Germline V gene lookup returns CDR1 MNHEY and CDR2 SVGEGT. The V and J ends lost 0 bases and 7 bases, in that order; junction bases with no gene match: 3. The CDR3 spans 14 residues. CDR3 nucleotides: TGTGCCAGCAGTTACTCCACAGGGGCCCAGCCCCAGCATTTT. It is translated as CASSYSTGAQPQHF.